Following are 27 T cell receptor beta chains from one sample sequenced in a study of T cells expressing NK-cell markers. TCRdb reworked the 5' RACE reads into one entry per CDR3 protein, no DNA. The table counts fewer than 200,000 distinct CDR3 sequences; less than 20% lies in the top ten. Sequencing used blood T cells: a sorted CD56 or NKG2C T cell subset, CD4+ or CD8+ T cells, or bulk PBMC T cells (not recorded which). The receptor set was obtained from a woman between 18 and 69 years old in good health.

V is TRBV27 and J is TRBJ2-7; TCRdb calls TRBD1, which cannot be checked without DNA. The V gene's germline CDR1 is MNHEY and CDR2 SMNVEV (reference sequence). The CDR3 totals 14 residues. The CDR3 sequence: CASSGDSPPYEQYF.

The chain carries TRBV5-1 and TRBJ1-5; there is no DNA to check the TCRdb D call of TRBD1. The CDR3 totals 16 residues. The germline V gene has CDR1 SGHRS and CDR2 YFSETQ. The CDR3 is CASSPGPDRGPQPQHF. The whole variable domain, filled in from reference TRBV5-1 and TRBJ1-5, reads KAGVTQTPRYLIKTRGQQVTLSCSPISGHRSVSWYQQTPGQGLQFLFEYFSETQRNKGNFPGRFSGRQFSNSRSEMNVSTLELGDSALYLCASSPGPDRGPQPQHFGDGTRLSIL.

The genes are TRBV6-6 and TRBJ1-2. This CDR3 comprises 13 residues. The germline V gene has CDR1 MNHNY and CDR2 SVGAGI (reference sequence). Here the CDR3 reads CASSYSMRFGYTF.

The J gene is TRBJ1-1, the V gene TRBV7-2; no DNA is available, so the TRBD1 call from TCRdb remains unchecked. From germline, CDR1 is SGHTA and CDR2 FQGNSA. The CDR3 loop spans 15 amino acids. CDR3 amino acids: CASSAHGGMNTEAFF.

The rearrangement uses TRBV20-1 and TRBJ2-3; TCRdb's D call of TRBD1 is untestable without DNA. Germline CDR1 and CDR2: DFQATT and SNEGSKA (reference sequence). The CDR3 covers 14 residues. This CDR3 is CSARTGSPTDTQYF.

The chain links TRBV20-1 to TRBJ2-3; TCRdb proposes TRBD1, but this gene call is untestable without DNA. CDR3 length: 13 amino acids. The germline V gene encodes CDR1 DFQATT and CDR2 SNEGSKA (reference sequence). CDR3 sequence reads: CSARKGGTDTQYF.

This chain connects TRBV15 to TRBJ2-3; TCRdb selects TRBD2, and the lack of DNA leaves this call unchecked. CDR3 size: 16 residues. Germline V gives CDR1 LNHNV, CDR2 YYDKDF (reference sequence). The CDR3: CATSRELAGATDTQYF.

The V gene is TRBV20-1, the J gene TRBJ1-4; the D gene TCRdb calls, TRBD1, cannot be checked with no DNA. Germline CDR1 and CDR2: DFQATT and SNEGSKA (reference sequence). The CDR3 is 15 residues long. The CDR3 loop reads CSATSGAGTNEKLFF.

This chain uses TRBV20-1 with TRBJ2-7; TCRdb designates TRBD2, a call that cannot be tested without DNA. The CDR3 contains 13 residues. The germline V gene has CDR1 DFQATT and CDR2 SNEGSKA (reference sequence). CDR3 in amino acids: CSARTSGGPKQYF.

Judged by frequency, this clonotype is medium-sized. The gene calls are TRBV29-1 and TRBJ2-1; lacking DNA, the TRBD2 call made by TCRdb goes unchecked. CDR3 length: 16 amino acids. Germline V gene sequence: CDR1 SQVTM, CDR2 ANQGSEA. This chain's CDR3 is CSVTRTSGRGINEQFF.

V gene TRBV20-1 combines with J gene TRBJ1-6; without DNA, the TCRdb call of TRBD1 cannot be checked. This CDR3 is 15 amino acids long. Germline CDR1 reads DFQATT; CDR2 reads SNEGSKA (reference sequence). The CDR3 loop reads CSASRTRGQISPLHF.

The chain joins TRBV5-1 to TRBJ2-2. Germline loops: CDR1 SGHRS, CDR2 YFSETQ. CDR3 size: 13 residues. CDR3 region: CASSLEVTGELFF. The whole variable domain, filled in from reference TRBV5-1 and TRBJ2-2, reads KAGVTQTPRYLIKTRGQQVTLSCSPISGHRSVSWYQQTPGQGLQFLFEYFSETQRNKGNFPGRFSGRQFSNSRSEMNVSTLELGDSALYLCASSLEVTGELFFGEGSRLTVL.

The CDR3 sequence is CASSFLLGLFPTEAFF. The gene calls are TRBV7-9 and TRBJ1-1. There are 16 residues in the CDR3. Per the germline V gene, CDR1 is SEHNR and CDR2 is FQNEAQ (reference sequence).

This chain joins TRBV20-1 and TRBJ2-2. The CDR3 extends over 15 amino acids. Germline-derived CDR1 and CDR2 are DFQATT and SNEGSKA (reference sequence). The CDR3 reads CSAPRRGSNTGELFF.

The chain carries TRBV11-1 and TRBJ1-4; lacking DNA, the TRBD1 call made by TCRdb goes unchecked. The CDR3 spans 14 residues. Germline CDR1 is SGHAT and CDR2 is FQDESV (reference sequence). CDR3 sequence reads: CASSLQGASEKLFF.

This chain joins TRBV20-1 and TRBJ2-7; TCRdb returns TRBD1, unconfirmable since there is no DNA. Germline V gene sequence: CDR1 DFQATT, CDR2 SNEGSKA (reference sequence). The CDR3 spans 14 residues. CDR3 amino acids: CSAESYQGSYEQYF.

The chain has TRBV7-2 and TRBJ1-1; checking the TCRdb D call of TRBD1 is not possible without DNA. The CDR3 spans 13 residues. Looked up from germline, CDR1 is SGHTA and CDR2 is FQGNSA. CDR3: CASSSQGALGAFF.

CDR3 amino acids: CASSLRKRNTIYF. The chain recombines TRBV7-9 with TRBJ1-3. CDR1 and CDR2 (germline): SEHNR, FQNEAQ (reference sequence). CDR3 length: 13 amino acids.

V is TRBV12-5 and J is TRBJ2-1; TCRdb names TRBD1, which stays unverified in the absence of DNA. Germline V CDR1 and CDR2: LGHNT, FRNRAP. This CDR3 comprises 14 residues. The CDR3: CASDYRGTYNEQFF.

The chain joins TRBV21-1 to TRBJ2-7; without DNA, the TCRdb call of TRBD1 cannot be checked. TRBV21-1 is listed as a pseudogene. The CDR3 loop spans 15 amino acids. The CDR3 loop reads CASSTRQGAMDEQYF.

The chain couples TRBV15 to TRBJ1-5; TCRdb calls TRBD1, which cannot be checked without DNA. Germline V gene lookup returns CDR1 LNHNV and CDR2 YYDKDF (reference sequence). The length of the CDR3 is 13 residues. The CDR3 reads CATSSTGNQPQHF.

The chain recombines TRBV6-1 with TRBJ1-2; TCRdb selects TRBD1, and the lack of DNA leaves this call unchecked. Germline CDR1 is MNHNS and CDR2 is SASEGT. CDR3 size: 15 residues. CDR3 region: CASRTDSQANYGYTF.

This chain joins TRBV2 and TRBJ1-4; as DNA is missing, the TRBD1 call by TCRdb cannot be tested. CDR1 is SNHLY and CDR2 is FYNNEI in the germline V gene. This CDR3 spans 13 amino acids. The chain's CDR3 is CASSEQGQEKLFF. The full variable domain, its missing parts supplied by reference TRBV2 and TRBJ1-4, is EPEVTQTPSHQVTQMGQEVILRCVPISNHLYFYWYRQILGQKVEFLVSFYNNEISEKSEIFDDQFSVERPDGSNFTLKIRSTKLEDSAMYFCASSEQGQEKLFFGSGTQLSVL.

The V gene is TRBV7-7, the J gene TRBJ2-1; the D call from TCRdb, TRBD2, cannot be confirmed without DNA. Germline V CDR1 and CDR2: SSHAT, FNYEAQ (reference sequence). The length of the CDR3 is 15 residues. CDR3 sequence: CASSELAGANNEQFF.

The chain combines TRBV5-4 with TRBJ2-3. Looked up from germline, CDR1 is SGHNT and CDR2 is YYREEE (reference sequence). The CDR3 loop spans 14 amino acids. The CDR3: CASSLPGLTDTQYF.

The chain couples TRBV27 to TRBJ1-6; as DNA is missing, the TRBD1 call by TCRdb cannot be tested. Looked up from germline, CDR1 is MNHEY and CDR2 is SMNVEV (reference sequence). This CDR3 region has 16 residues. CDR3 residues: CASSDTGGLGSSPLHF.

The chain joins TRBV20-1 to TRBJ1-2. This CDR3 is built from 17 residues. Germline-derived CDR1 and CDR2 are DFQATT and SNEGSKA (reference sequence). CDR3 protein: CSARRIGGPLPNYGYTF.